These 9 T cell receptor beta chains came from one sample sequenced in a study of cytomegalovirus exposure and HLA in healthy donors. Primers: 60 Vbeta forward and 13 Jbeta reverse. Here immunoSEQ multiplex PCR was the method, and the copy in TCRdb shows in-frame clones only, minus some. The data hold fewer than 150,000 clones, with approximately 71% observed a single time. Sequenced: PBMCs. These receptors all come from a man aged 25-45 years in good health and CMV-seronegative.

The J gene is TRBJ1-5, the V gene TRBV15; D possibly corresponds to TRBD1 (5 bases). The CDR3 has 19 residues. Trimming cost V 0 bases and J 2 bases, with 20 bases left between them. Germline lookup yields CDR1 LNHNV and CDR2 YYDKDF (reference sequence). CDR3 DNA: TGTGCCACCAGCAGAGATCTGGGCAGGGTAGGGTCCGGCAATCAGCCCCAGCATTTT. As protein: CATSRDLGRVGSGNQPQHF.

J is TRBJ1-2 and V is TRBV21-1. TRBV21-1 is a known pseudogene. The CDR3 runs to 16 residues. CDR3 sequence: CASSKVKRGANYGYTF. CDR3 sequence (DNA): TGTGCCAGCAGCAAAGTGAAACGGGGGGCTAACTATGGCTACACCTTC.

In this sample, this clone turned up once. The chain uses TRBV2 and TRBJ2-4; 7 bases map to TRBD2. V was pared by 0 bases and J by 0 bases, with 5 bases of the junction left unmatched. Germline assignment: CDR1 SNHLY and CDR2 FYNNEI. The CDR3 is 17 residues long. CDR3 residues: CASSEARLAVAKNIQYF. The CDR3 nucleotides read TGTGCCAGCAGTGAAGCGAGGCTAGCGGTAGCCAAAAACATTCAGTACTTC.

This clone was seen just once. The V call is TRBV4-2, the J call TRBJ2-2, with 10 bases fitting TRBD2. Germline V lookup: CDR1 LGHNA, CDR2 YNFKEQ. The V gene end was trimmed by 0 bases and the J gene end by 6 bases; junction bases not matched to a gene: 4. This CDR3 spans 16 amino acids. The DNA of the CDR3 is TGTGCCAGCAGCCAAGAAACGCTAGCGGGGGCCGGGGAGCTGTTTTTT. It encodes CASSQETLAGAGELFF.

The chain carries TRBV4-1 and TRBJ2-7, with D hard to call. Germline V gene sequence: CDR1 MGHRA, CDR2 YSYEKL. Trimming took off 3 bases at V and 7 bases at J, with 22 bases between the two ends. The CDR3 has 16 residues. The CDR3 DNA sequence: TGCGCCAGCAGCCAGGAACCCTTAGTTGGGTCGGGTGAGCAGTACTTC. Residues: CASSQEPLVGSGEQYF.

CDR3 amino acids: CAWAAGVGTDTQYF. For the CDR3, the DNA is TGTGCCTGGGCAGCGGGAGTAGGCACAGATACGCAGTATTTT. The chain carries TRBV30 and TRBJ2-3; 8 positions agree with TRBD2. CDR1 is GTSNPN, CDR2 SVGIG, per germline (reference sequence). Germline trimming cut 5 bases from V and 1 base from J; bases unmatched to any gene: 5. The CDR3 has 14 residues.

The gene calls are TRBV2 and TRBJ2-1; TRBD1 matches at 8 bases. There are 14 residues in the CDR3. In germline, CDR1 is SNHLY, CDR2 FYNNEI. The junction had 4 bases not matched to a gene; V was cut back by 6 bases and J by 3 bases. CDR3 protein: CASSRDRSYNEQFF. DNA of the CDR3: TGTGCCAGCAGCCGGGACAGGAGCTACAATGAGCAGTTCTTC.

The chain is built from TRBV21-1 and TRBJ2-5; the DNA was not compared with TRBD1, the D call given in the table. TRBV21-1 is deemed a pseudogene. The CDR3 length is 17 residues. CDR3 bases: TGTGCCAGCAGCAAAGCGTCTAGGGGCAGGGGGCTGGAGACCCAGTACTTC. Translated, it gives CASSKASRGRGLETQYF.

V is TRBV20-1 and J is TRBJ2-5; the D is unclear. Germline V CDR1 and CDR2: DFQATT, SNEGSKA (reference sequence). This CDR3 contains 11 residues. V was clipped by 6 bases and J by 4 bases, with 9 bases between them. CDR3 sequence reads: CSAFTRETQYF. The CDR3 DNA follows: TGCAGTGCCTTCACTCGAGAGACCCAGTACTTC.